The T cell receptor (beta chain) described here comes from a study of blood T cell repertoires in COVID-19. Using immunoSEQ multiplex PCR, the repertoire was profiled, and TCRdb retains in-frame clones only, with some absent. The sample contains about 260,000 clones, approximately 87% of which appear only once. CDR1 is MNHEY and CDR2 is SVGAGI in the germline V gene. This CDR3 has 15 residues. Losses at the gene ends were 6 bases for V and 4 bases for J; bases not matched to a gene: 10. The gene calls are TRBV6-5 and TRBJ1-2, with 8 bases fitting TRBD1. This TCR was sampled from a woman between 45 and 60 years old with acute or convalescent COVID-19. Source material: peripheral blood. The DNA of the CDR3 is TGTGCCAGCAGCTCCAGGGGGCTATTAGGCTATGGCTACACCTTC. Translation gives CASSSRGLLGYGYTF.